Each of the 7 T cell receptor beta chains below was sequenced from the same sample in a study of CXCR3-negative and CXCR3-positive naive CD8 T cells. Findings and caveats of the study: CXCR3-positive naive cells carried more hydrophobic TRB CDR3s than CXCR3-negative naive cells did.

TRB cDNA libraries were made by UMI-labeled 5' RACE. TCRdb processed the 5' RACE reads again and assigns one entry to each CDR3 protein, with no DNA. The sample table sets out roughly 120,000 distinct CDR3 sequences. No antigen has been identified for these receptors. Sample: naive CXCR3+ CD8+ T cells from blood. The subset denotes: CD45RO-CCR7+CD27+CD95- naive CD8+ T cells expressing CXCR3 (TNR3+). The source is a human donor in good health. Some clones in this sample may be carry-over from other donors' samples.

This sequence joins TRBV11-3 and TRBJ2-1; checking the TCRdb D call of TRBD2 is not possible without DNA. CDR1 and CDR2 (germline): SGHNT, YENEEA. The CDR3 consists of 17 residues. CDR3: CASSLGLEVSGSNEQFF. The variable domain in full, completed from reference TRBV11-3 and TRBJ2-1, reads EAGVVQSPRYKIIEKKQPVAFWCNPISGHNTLYWYLQNLGQGPELLIRYENEEAVDDSQLPKDRFSAERLKGVDSTLKIQPAELGDSAVYLCASSLGLEVSGSNEQFFGPGTRLTVL.

The genes are TRBV2 and TRBJ2-2; TCRdb lists TRBD1, though no DNA is available to test this call. Germline V gene data show CDR1 as SNHLY and CDR2 as FYNNEI. This CDR3 comprises 17 residues. The CDR3 protein is CASSEAPGVGNTGELFF.

V and J are TRBV27 and TRBJ2-7; without DNA, the TCRdb call of TRBD1 cannot be checked. Germline V gene data show CDR1 as MNHEY and CDR2 as SMNVEV (reference sequence). The CDR3 covers 13 residues. The CDR3 loop is CATRKTESYEQYF.

The chain employs TRBV4-2 and TRBJ2-7. Germline V gives CDR1 LGHNA, CDR2 YNFKEQ. The CDR3 is 15 amino acids. The CDR3 is CASSPLSKGVSEQYF.

The CDR3 loop reads CSASRQGGVGNTIYF. The chain carries TRBV20-1 and TRBJ1-3; TCRdb names TRBD1, which stays unverified in the absence of DNA. Germline lookup yields CDR1 DFQATT and CDR2 SNEGSKA (reference sequence). CDR3 length: 15 amino acids.

The chain couples TRBV2 to TRBJ2-7; TCRdb returns TRBD1, unconfirmable since there is no DNA. The CDR3 covers 18 residues. Per germline, CDR1 SNHLY and CDR2 FYNNEI. Here the CDR3 reads CASSEIQGELKINYEQYF.

This chain connects TRBV12-3 or TRBV12-4 to TRBJ2-1. The CDR3 covers 12 residues. The CDR3 protein is CASSGGYNEQFF.